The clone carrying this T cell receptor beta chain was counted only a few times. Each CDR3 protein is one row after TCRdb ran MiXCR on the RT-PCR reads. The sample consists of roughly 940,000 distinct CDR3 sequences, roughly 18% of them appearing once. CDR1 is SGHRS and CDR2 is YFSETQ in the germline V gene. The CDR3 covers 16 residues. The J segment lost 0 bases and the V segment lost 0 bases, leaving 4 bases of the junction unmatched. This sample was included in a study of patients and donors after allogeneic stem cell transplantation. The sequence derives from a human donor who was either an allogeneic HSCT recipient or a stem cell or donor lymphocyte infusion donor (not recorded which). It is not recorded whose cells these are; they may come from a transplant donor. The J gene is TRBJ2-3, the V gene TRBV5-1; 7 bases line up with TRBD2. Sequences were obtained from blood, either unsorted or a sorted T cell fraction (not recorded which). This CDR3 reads CASSLVRAGSTDTQYF. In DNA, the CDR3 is TGCGCCAGCAGCTTGGTTCGAGCGGGAAGCACAGATACGCAGTATTTT.